The present TCR beta chain was sequenced within a study of a mutant IDH1 vaccine in newly diagnosed glioma. Study in general: There were roughly 62% males and around 40% females among treated patients, whose mean age was approximately 41 years.

Time point indicated: baseline, week 1 (first vaccination visit). As for treatment: pre-vaccination baseline after standard-of-care therapy. New WHO grade 3 or 4 astrocytomas that were IDH1-mutant and ATRX-lost had been found in donors. Germline V CDR1 and CDR2: LNHDA, SQIVND (reference sequence). The CDR3 consists of 14 residues. The V end was cut by 5 bases, the J end by 7 bases, with 14 bases between. Profiling relied on immunoSEQ multiplex PCR, and the TCRdb table lists in-frame clones only, not all of them. The table shows tens of thousands of clones, with roughly four fifths occurring only once. To note about this clone: Its cognate antigen is unknown.

General study points: Vaccine-induced immune responses were detected in over 90% of patients.

The chain combines TRBV19 with TRBJ2-2; D may match TRBD1 or TRBD2 (7 bases each). This TCR was recovered from a man younger than 45 with glioma. The source material was PBMCs, sampled from a glioma patient treated with radiotherapy, temozolomide or both. DNA for the CDR3: TGTGCCAGTAGTGTACAGGGGAGGGTCGGGGAGCTGTTTTTT. It codes for CASSVQGRVGELFF.